This T cell receptor (beta chain) was profiled in a study of T cell repertoires in cytomegalovirus infection. Remarks on this clonotype: The target antigen is unknown.

TCRdb processed the reads anew with MiXCR; each CDR3 protein has one entry. The table has under 850,000 distinct CDR3 sequences, under 40% seen once. Broader study findings: It was HLA-C-restricted CMV-specific TCR beta clonotypes that dominated the response ex vivo. Frequencies of public TCR beta families were cumulated, and this identified carriers of CMV plus the relevant HLA.

Looked up from germline, CDR1 is MNHEY and CDR2 is SMNVEV (reference sequence). The V gene lost 7 bases and the J gene lost 1 base, with 11 bases spanning the gap. This CDR3 has 14 amino acids. This TCR was recovered from a human donor in good health (CMV status not recorded). Some clones in this sample may be carry-over from other donors' samples. The sequenced sample consisted of PBMCs. This chain joins TRBV27 and TRBJ1-3; D is uncertain. The CDR3 spells CASKGISSGNTIYF. Here the CDR3 DNA reads TGTGCCAGCAAGGGCATCTCATCTGGAAACACCATATATTTT.